The clone carrying this T cell receptor beta chain has a handful of counts. Its matching antigen is unknown. The sample comes from a study of T cell repertoires in cytomegalovirus infection. Study results and caveats: The ex vivo response was dominated by HLA-C-restricted CMV-specific TCR beta clonotypes.

V dropped 2 bases and J dropped 5 bases, with 9 bases sitting between them. Germline loops: CDR1 SGHAT, CDR2 FQNNGV. This CDR3 comprises 14 residues. TCRdb redid the calling of the reads with MiXCR, one entry per CDR3 protein. The data show 750,000 to 900,000 distinct CDR3 sequences, roughly 29% seen once. V and J are TRBV11-2 and TRBJ1-4, with a possible D match to TRBD1 (5 bases). This material consisted of cultured CD8+ T cells from PBMCs, taken from culture after CMV antigen stimulation. This receptor was identified in a human donor in good health (CMV status not recorded). Some clones in this sample may be carry-over from other donors' samples. The DNA for the CDR3 is TGTGCCAGCAGCTTAACTACAGGCAATGAAAAACTGTTTTTT. Protein product: CASSLTTGNEKLFF. The variable domain in full, completed from reference TRBV11-2 and TRBJ1-4, reads EAGVAQSPRYKIIEKRQSVAFWCNPISGHATLYWYQQILGQGPKLLIQFQNNGVVDDSQLPKDRFSAERLKGVDSTLKIQPAKLEDSAVYLCASSLTTGNEKLFFGSGTQLSVL.